The TCR beta chain under discussion was sequenced for a study of CD8+ T cells in alopecia areata. Study results and caveats: More clonal than normal scalp was lesional scalp, particularly alopecia totalis/universalis. Normal skin's resident alphabeta T cells are sequenced alongside lesional scalp T cells.

This clone has more than one count but fewer than ten. Its antigen is currently unknown. The germline gives CDR1 ENHRY, CDR2 SYGVKD. The length of the CDR3 is 14 residues. V was pared by 3 bases and J by 6 bases, with 5 bases of the junction left unmatched. Following RNA extraction, reverse transcription yielded cDNA that acted as the sequencing template. Assay used: immunoSEQ multiplex PCR; TCRdb lists only in-frame clones, some missing. The table records around 100,000 clones, around 50% of them present only once. CD4+ and CD8+ T cells were sorted from PBMCs stained for CD3, CD4 and CD8. The chain uses TRBV10-3 and TRBJ1-2; 9 bases match TRBD1. This clonotype was obtained from a human donor in good health. Sequencing input: CD4+ T cells sorted from blood. The CDR3 bases are TGTGCCATCAGTGAAATCAGGACAGGGGATGGCTACACCTTC. Its translation: CAISEIRTGDGYTF.